This T cell receptor (beta chain) was found in a study of control samples from healthy donors and cancer patients. Produced via immunoSEQ multiplex PCR; TCRdb's table is partial and in-frame only. Of 100,000 to 150,000 clones detected, over 75% appear once; the ten largest clones hold 2.5%. Germline V lookup: CDR1 SGHRS, CDR2 YFSETQ. Trimming cost V 4 bases and J 6 bases; bases outside gene matches: 10. The CDR3 has 15 residues. Sequencing used blood. This rearrangement joins TRBV5-1 to TRBJ1-2, with 9 bases that match TRBD1. This TCR was recovered from a man aged 18 to 29 in good health. The CDR3 region is CASSRGTGLFDGYTF. The CDR3 region has the DNA TGCGCCAGCAGCCGGGGGACAGGGTTGTTTGATGGCTACACCTTC.